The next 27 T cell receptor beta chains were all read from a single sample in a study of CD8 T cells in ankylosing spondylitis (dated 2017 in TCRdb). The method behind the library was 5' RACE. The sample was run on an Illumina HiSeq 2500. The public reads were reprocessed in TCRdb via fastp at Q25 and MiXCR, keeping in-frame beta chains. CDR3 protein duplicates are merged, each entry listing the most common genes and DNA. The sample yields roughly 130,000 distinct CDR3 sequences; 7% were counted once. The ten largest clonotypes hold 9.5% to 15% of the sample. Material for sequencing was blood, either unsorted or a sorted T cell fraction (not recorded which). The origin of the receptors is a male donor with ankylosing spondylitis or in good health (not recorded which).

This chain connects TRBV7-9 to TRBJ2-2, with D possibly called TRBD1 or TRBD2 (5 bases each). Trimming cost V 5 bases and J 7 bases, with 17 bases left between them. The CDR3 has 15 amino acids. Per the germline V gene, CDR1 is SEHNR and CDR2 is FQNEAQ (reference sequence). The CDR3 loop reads CASSPRGTQDGELFF. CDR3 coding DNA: TGTGCCAGCAGCCCTAGAGGGACCCAGGACGGGGAGCTGTTTTTT.

The CDR3 sequence: CATSDGPLRNYGYTF. CDR3 nucleotide sequence: TGTGCCACCAGTGATGGCCCTTTGCGGAACTATGGCTACACCTTC. The gene calls are TRBV24-1 and TRBJ1-2; no reliable D call. V lost 3 bases to trimming and J lost 2 bases, with 12 bases between them. The CDR3 has 15 amino acids. The germline CDR1 and CDR2 sequences are KGHDR and SFDVKD.

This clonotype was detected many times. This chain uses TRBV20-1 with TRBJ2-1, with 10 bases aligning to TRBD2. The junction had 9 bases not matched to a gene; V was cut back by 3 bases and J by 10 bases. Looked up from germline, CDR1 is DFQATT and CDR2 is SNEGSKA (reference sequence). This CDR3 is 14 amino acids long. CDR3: CSARVAGGVGEQFF. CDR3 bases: TGCAGTGCTAGGGTAGCGGGAGGTGTAGGAGAGCAGTTCTTC.

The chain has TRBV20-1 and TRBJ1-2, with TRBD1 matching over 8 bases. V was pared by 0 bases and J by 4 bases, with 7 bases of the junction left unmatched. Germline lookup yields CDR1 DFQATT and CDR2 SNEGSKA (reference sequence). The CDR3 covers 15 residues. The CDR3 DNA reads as TGCAGTGCTAGAGATGGAGCAGGGGGCGGCTATGGCTACACCTTC. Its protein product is CSARDGAGGGYGYTF.

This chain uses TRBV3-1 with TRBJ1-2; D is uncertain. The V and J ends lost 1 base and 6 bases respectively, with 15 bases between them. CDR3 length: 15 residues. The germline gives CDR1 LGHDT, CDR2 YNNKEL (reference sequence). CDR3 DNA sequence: TGTGCCAGCAGCCAAGTAGCACGGGCAGCTAATGGCTACACCTTC. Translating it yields CASSQVARAANGYTF.

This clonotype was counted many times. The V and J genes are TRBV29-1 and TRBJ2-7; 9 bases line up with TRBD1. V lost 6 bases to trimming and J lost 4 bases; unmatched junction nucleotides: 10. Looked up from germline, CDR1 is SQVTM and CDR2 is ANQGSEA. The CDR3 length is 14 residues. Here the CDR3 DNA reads TGCAGCGTCGCACCGGGACAGGGAGGATACGAGCAGTACTTC. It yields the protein CSVAPGQGGYEQYF.

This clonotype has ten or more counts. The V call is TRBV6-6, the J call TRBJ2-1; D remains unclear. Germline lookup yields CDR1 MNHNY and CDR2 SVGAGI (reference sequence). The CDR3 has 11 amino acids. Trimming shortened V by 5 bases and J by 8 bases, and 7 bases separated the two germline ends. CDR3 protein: CASSPHDEQFF. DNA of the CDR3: TGTGCCAGCAGTCCTCATGATGAGCAGTTCTTC.

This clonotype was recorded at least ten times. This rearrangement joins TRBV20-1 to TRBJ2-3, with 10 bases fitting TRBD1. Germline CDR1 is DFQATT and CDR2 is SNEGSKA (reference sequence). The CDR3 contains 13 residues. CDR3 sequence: CSATGGEDGTQYF. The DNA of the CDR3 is TGCAGCGCGACAGGGGGCGAGGATGGCACGCAGTATTTT.

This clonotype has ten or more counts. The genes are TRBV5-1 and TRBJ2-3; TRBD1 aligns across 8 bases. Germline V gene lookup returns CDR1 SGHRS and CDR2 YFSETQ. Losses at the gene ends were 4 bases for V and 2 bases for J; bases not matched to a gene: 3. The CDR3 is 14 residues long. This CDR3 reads CASSPGQDTDTQYF. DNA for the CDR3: TGCGCCAGCAGCCCGGGACAGGACACAGATACGCAGTATTTT.

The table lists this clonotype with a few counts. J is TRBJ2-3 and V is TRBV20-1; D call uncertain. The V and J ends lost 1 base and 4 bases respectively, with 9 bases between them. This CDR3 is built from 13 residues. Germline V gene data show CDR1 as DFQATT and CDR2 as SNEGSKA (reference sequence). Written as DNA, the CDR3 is TGCAGTGCTAGAGTTGGAGTGCCAGATACGCAGTATTTT. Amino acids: CSARVGVPDTQYF.

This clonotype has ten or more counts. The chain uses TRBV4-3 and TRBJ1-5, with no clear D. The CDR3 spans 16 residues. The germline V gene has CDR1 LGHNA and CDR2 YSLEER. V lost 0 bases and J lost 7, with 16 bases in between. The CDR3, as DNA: TGCGCCAGCAGCCAAGATATCGCTCCGGCCAACCAGCCCCAGCATTTT. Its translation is CASSQDIAPANQPQHF.

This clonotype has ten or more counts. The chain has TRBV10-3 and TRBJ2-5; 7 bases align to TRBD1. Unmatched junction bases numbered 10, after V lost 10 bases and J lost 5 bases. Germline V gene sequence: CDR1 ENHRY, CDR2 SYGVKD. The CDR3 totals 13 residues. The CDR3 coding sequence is TGTGCCAGCTCCAGGGGGAGAGAGGAGACCCAGTACTTC. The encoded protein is CASSRGREETQYF.

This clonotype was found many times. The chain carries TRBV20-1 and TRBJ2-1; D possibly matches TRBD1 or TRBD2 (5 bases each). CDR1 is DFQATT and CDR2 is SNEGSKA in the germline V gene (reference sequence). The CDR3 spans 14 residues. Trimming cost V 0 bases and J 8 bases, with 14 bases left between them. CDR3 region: CSARDGGVGDEQFF. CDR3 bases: TGCAGTGCTAGAGATGGGGGAGTTGGCGATGAGCAGTTCTTC.

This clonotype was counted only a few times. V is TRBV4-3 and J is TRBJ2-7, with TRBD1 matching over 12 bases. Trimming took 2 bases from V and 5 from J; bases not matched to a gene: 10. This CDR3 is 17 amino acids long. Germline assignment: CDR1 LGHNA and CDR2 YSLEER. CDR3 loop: CASSQTTYRDRGHEQYF. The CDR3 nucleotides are TGCGCCAGCAGCCAAACCACCTATCGGGACAGGGGGCACGAGCAGTACTTC.

The CDR3 nucleotides read TGTGCCAGCAGGGGGACTAGCGGGTCCGGGGAGCTGTTTTTT. Protein product: CASRGTSGSGELFF. This chain joins TRBV2 and TRBJ2-2, with TRBD2 identical over 12 bases. The CDR3 spans 14 residues. Trimming at V came to 6 bases and at J to 6 bases, leaving 2 bases not matched to a gene. Germline lookup yields CDR1 SNHLY and CDR2 FYNNEI.

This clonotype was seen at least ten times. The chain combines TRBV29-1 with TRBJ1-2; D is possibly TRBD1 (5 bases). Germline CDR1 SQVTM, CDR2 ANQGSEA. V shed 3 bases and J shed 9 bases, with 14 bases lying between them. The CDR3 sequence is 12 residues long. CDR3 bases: TGCAGCGTTGATAGGGGCGGGTATCGCTACACCTTC. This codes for CSVDRGGYRYTF.

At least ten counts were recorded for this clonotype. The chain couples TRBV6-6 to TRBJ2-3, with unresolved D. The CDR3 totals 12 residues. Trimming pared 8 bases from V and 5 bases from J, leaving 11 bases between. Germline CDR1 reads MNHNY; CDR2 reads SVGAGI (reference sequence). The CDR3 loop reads CASGRTLDTQYF. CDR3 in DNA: TGTGCCAGCGGAAGGACGCTAGATACGCAGTATTTT.

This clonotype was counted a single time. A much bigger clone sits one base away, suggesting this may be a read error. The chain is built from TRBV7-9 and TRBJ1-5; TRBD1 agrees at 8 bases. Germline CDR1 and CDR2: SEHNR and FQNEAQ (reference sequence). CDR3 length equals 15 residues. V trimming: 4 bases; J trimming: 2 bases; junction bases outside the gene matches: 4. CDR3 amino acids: CASSCGQGGNQPQHF. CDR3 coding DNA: TGTGCCAGCAGCTGTGGACAGGGCGGCAATCAGCCCCAGCATTTT.

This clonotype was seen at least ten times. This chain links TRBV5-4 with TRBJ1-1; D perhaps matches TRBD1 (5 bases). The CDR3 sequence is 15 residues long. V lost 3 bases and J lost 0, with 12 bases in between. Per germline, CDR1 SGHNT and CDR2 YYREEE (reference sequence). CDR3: CASSSAGGVNTEAFF. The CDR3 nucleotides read TGTGCCAGCAGCTCAGCGGGGGGGGTGAACACTGAAGCTTTCTTT.

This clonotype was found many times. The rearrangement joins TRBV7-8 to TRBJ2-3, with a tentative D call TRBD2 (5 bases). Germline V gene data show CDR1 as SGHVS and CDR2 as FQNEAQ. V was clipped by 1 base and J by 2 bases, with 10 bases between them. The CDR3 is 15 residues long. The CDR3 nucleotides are TGTGCCAGCAGCTTAGGTCGGACTGCCACAGATACGCAGTATTTT. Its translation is CASSLGRTATDTQYF.

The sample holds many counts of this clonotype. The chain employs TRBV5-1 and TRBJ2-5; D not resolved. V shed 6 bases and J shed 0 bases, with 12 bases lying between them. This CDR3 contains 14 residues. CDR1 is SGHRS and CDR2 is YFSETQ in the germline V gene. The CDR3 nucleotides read TGCGCCAGCACCACTGGCTGGGACCAAGAGACCCAGTACTTC. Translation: CASTTGWDQETQYF.

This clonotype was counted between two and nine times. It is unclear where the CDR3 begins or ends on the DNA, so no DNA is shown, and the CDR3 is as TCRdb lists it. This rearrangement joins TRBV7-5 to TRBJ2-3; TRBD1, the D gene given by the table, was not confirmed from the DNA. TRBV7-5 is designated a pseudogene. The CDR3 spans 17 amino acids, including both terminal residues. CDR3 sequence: CISVSEIRRQGTDTQYF.

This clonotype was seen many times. Here the CDR3 reads CATSDSGDSNEQFF. Here the CDR3 DNA reads TGTGCCACCAGTGATTCGGGGGACAGCAATGAGCAGTTCTTC. This chain links TRBV24-1 with TRBJ2-1, with a possible D match to TRBD1 (7 bases). This CDR3 comprises 14 residues. Germline values: CDR1 KGHDR, CDR2 SFDVKD. V shed 2 bases and J shed 6 bases, with 10 bases lying between them.

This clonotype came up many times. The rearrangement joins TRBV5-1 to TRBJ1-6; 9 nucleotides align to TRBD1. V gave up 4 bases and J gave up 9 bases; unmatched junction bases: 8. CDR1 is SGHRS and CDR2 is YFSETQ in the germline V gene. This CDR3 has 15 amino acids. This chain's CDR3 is CASSVRQGVVSPLHF. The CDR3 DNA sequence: TGCGCCAGCAGCGTACGACAGGGGGTGGTTTCACCCCTCCACTTT.

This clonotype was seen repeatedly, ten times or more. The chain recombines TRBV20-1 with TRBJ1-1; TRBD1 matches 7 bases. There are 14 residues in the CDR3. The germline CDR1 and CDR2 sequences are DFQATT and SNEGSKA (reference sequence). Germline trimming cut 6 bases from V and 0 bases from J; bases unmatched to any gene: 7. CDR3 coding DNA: TGCAGTGCCCCACAGACAGGGATGAACACTGAAGCTTTCTTT. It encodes CSAPQTGMNTEAFF.

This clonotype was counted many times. CDR3 nucleotide sequence: TGCGCCAGCAGCCCTCGACTAGCGGAAGAGACCCAGTACTTC. Protein product: CASSPRLAEETQYF. The genes are TRBV5-1 and TRBJ2-5, with 9 positions matching TRBD2. The J segment lost 3 bases and the V segment lost 4 bases, leaving 4 bases of the junction unmatched. The CDR3 is 14 amino acids. Germline assignment: CDR1 SGHRS and CDR2 YFSETQ. The complete variable domain, with remaining parts taken from reference TRBV5-1 and TRBJ2-5, reads KAGVTQTPRYLIKTRGQQVTLSCSPISGHRSVSWYQQTPGQGLQFLFEYFSETQRNKGNFPGRFSGRQFSNSRSEMNVSTLELGDSALYLCASSPRLAEETQYFGPGTRLLVL.

Written as DNA, the CDR3 is TGCGCCAGCAGCAAAACGGGGTTTCTCTACGAGCAGTACTTC. Translated: CASSKTGFLYEQYF. The chain couples TRBV5-1 to TRBJ2-7; weak D call: TRBD2 (5 bases). Germline lookup yields CDR1 SGHRS and CDR2 YFSETQ. This CDR3 has 14 residues. V dropped 4 bases and J dropped 3 bases, with 14 bases sitting between them.